This TCR beta chain was recovered during a study of cytomegalovirus exposure and HLA in healthy donors. This table comes from immunoSEQ multiplex PCR, and its TCRdb copy is limited to in-frame clones, with some not included. The table records fewer than 300,000 clones, over 75% of them present only once. Germline assignment: CDR1 LNHDA and CDR2 SQIVND (reference sequence). CDR3 length: 15 residues. The germline V and J ends were trimmed by 9 bases and 0 bases, with 15 bases remaining between them. This receptor was identified in a woman between 18 and 30 years old in good health and CMV-seronegative. Sequenced: PBMCs. V and J are TRBV19 and TRBJ1-5, with a tentative D call TRBD1 (5 bases). The CDR3, as DNA: TGTGCCAGCTGGGACTCGACCTATAGCAATCAGCCCCAGCATTTT. Its protein is CASWDSTYSNQPQHF.